Presented here are 32 T cell receptor beta chains from one specimen sequenced in a study of shared clonotypes between healthy human individuals. Only in-frame clones appear in the TCRdb table, and some are missing; sequencing was by immunoSEQ multiplex PCR. The sample lists about 1 million clones, around 76% occurring once. Sequencing was performed on memory CD4+ T cells sorted from blood. Subset of the sample: CD45RA-negative fraction. These receptors were collected from a man younger than 35 in good health.

This rearrangement joins TRBV5-6 to TRBJ1-2; no clear D. The V and J ends lost 7 bases and 0 bases respectively, with 13 bases between them. Looked up from germline, CDR1 is SGHDT and CDR2 is YYEEEE. The length of the CDR3 is 14 residues. In DNA form, the CDR3 reads TGTGCCAGCTTCACCCCCAACTCTAACTATGGCTACACCTTC. Amino acid sequence: CASFTPNSNYGYTF.

The chain joins TRBV6-6 to TRBJ1-3; possibly TRBD1 for D (6 bases). Germline CDR1 and CDR2: MNHNY and SVGAGI (reference sequence). Deletions cut 2 bases from V and 4 bases from J, with 15 bases between. The CDR3 has 16 amino acids. The CDR3 protein is CASSYATGGGGNTIYF. The CDR3, as DNA: TGTGCCAGCAGTTACGCTACCGGGGGCGGCGGAAACACCATATATTTT.

The V call is TRBV9, the J call TRBJ2-7; TRBD2 matches at 10 bases. V trimming: 2 bases; J trimming: 5 bases; junction bases outside the gene matches: 7. The CDR3 contains 15 residues. Germline lookup yields CDR1 SGDLS and CDR2 YYNGEE. The CDR3 sequence: CASSVSGRAGDEQYF. DNA of the CDR3: TGTGCCAGCAGCGTCAGCGGGAGGGCCGGCGACGAGCAGTACTTC.

The genes are TRBV2 and TRBJ2-1, with 9 bases fitting TRBD1. Germline-derived CDR1 and CDR2 are SNHLY and FYNNEI. With V trimmed by 6 bases and J by 7 bases, 7 bases remained unmatched. This CDR3 has 14 residues. The CDR3, as DNA: TGTGCCAGCAGAAACGACAGGGGGGGTAATGAGCAGTTCTTC. Protein product: CASRNDRGGNEQFF.

Turning to this clone: A junction end diverges from the germline sequence, so it may reflect a read error. The genes are TRBV7-7 and TRBJ2-7; 7 bases map to TRBD1. The germline gives CDR1 SSHAT, CDR2 FNYEAQ (reference sequence). The length of the CDR3 is 14 residues. The CDR3 protein is CASSLRTGLYEQYF. In DNA, the CDR3 is TGTGCTAGCAGCTTAAGGACAGGCTTATACGAGCAGTACTTC.

The J gene is TRBJ1-1, the V gene TRBV5-4, with TRBD1 identical over 8 bases. From germline, CDR1 is SGHNT and CDR2 YYREEE (reference sequence). The CDR3 contains 15 residues. Trimming at V came to 5 bases and at J to 4 bases, leaving 10 bases not matched to a gene. CDR3 sequence: CASRKDRGRRTEAFF. The CDR3 DNA sequence: TGTGCCAGCAGAAAAGACAGGGGAAGGCGCACTGAAGCTTTCTTT.

This clone was found a few times. The chain carries TRBV9 and TRBJ2-2, with 9 bases that match TRBD1. V trimming: 0 bases; J trimming: 7 bases; junction bases outside the gene matches: 7. CDR1 is SGDLS, CDR2 YYNGEE, per germline. This CDR3 is built from 16 residues. As DNA, the CDR3 is TGTGCCAGCAGCGTAGTAGGGACAGGGCTCGTCGGGGAGCTGTTTTTT. This translates into CASSVVGTGLVGELFF.

The chain has TRBV7-2 and TRBJ2-2, with D possibly being TRBD2 (7 bases). This CDR3 is 16 amino acids long. V lost 3 bases, J lost 4 bases, and 15 bases lay in between. The germline CDR1 and CDR2 sequences are SGHTA and FQGNSA. The CDR3 nucleotides read TGTGCCAGCAGCTTGGTGGGGGGGCCGGGCACCGGGGAGCTGTTTTTT. Its protein product is CASSLVGGPGTGELFF.

The chain recombines TRBV11-2 with TRBJ1-3, with D unclear. The germline V and J ends were trimmed by 5 bases and 3 bases, with 8 bases remaining between them. The CDR3 has 13 amino acids. Germline V CDR1 and CDR2: SGHAT, FQNNGV. The CDR3 region has the DNA TGTGCCAGCAGCGGCGACGGTGGAAACACCATATATTTT. Protein product: CASSGDGGNTIYF.

This chain joins TRBV5-1 and TRBJ1-3; 8 positions match TRBD1. Trimming removed 3 bases from V and 2 bases from J; junction bases left unmatched: 7. The CDR3 totals 16 residues. Germline assignment: CDR1 SGHRS and CDR2 YFSETQ. CDR3 region: CASSSAGGITGNTIYF. CDR3 DNA sequence: TGCGCCAGCAGCTCGGCAGGGGGCATCACTGGAAACACCATATATTTT. The variable domain in full, with the rest retrieved from reference TRBV5-1 and TRBJ1-3, is KAGVTQTPRYLIKTRGQQVTLSCSPISGHRSVSWYQQTPGQGLQFLFEYFSETQRNKGNFPGRFSGRQFSNSRSEMNVSTLELGDSALYLCASSSAGGITGNTIYFGEGSWLTVV.

V is TRBV9 and J is TRBJ2-1; D is possibly TRBD1 or TRBD2 (7 bases each). CDR1 and CDR2 from the germline V gene are SGDLS and YYNGEE. This CDR3 is built from 16 residues. V gave up 0 bases and J gave up 5 bases, with 15 bases separating them. CDR3 loop: CASSVAGGTTHNEQFF. The CDR3 coding sequence is TGTGCCAGCAGCGTAGCAGGGGGGACTACCCACAATGAGCAGTTCTTC.

The chain couples TRBV10-3 to TRBJ1-1; D is ambiguous. The CDR3 is made up of 11 amino acids. Germline values: CDR1 ENHRY, CDR2 SYGVKD. V lost 7 bases and J 5 bases, leaving 8 bases between the germline ends. The CDR3 sequence is CAIKRETEAFF. CDR3 nucleotide sequence: TGTGCCATCAAGCGGGAAACTGAAGCTTTCTTT.

This clone showed up just a few times. The chain has TRBV30 and TRBJ2-5, with D maybe TRBD1 (6 bases). CDR1 is GTSNPN, CDR2 SVGIG, per germline (reference sequence). Deletions cut 2 bases from V and 6 bases from J, with 10 bases between. This CDR3 comprises 12 residues. The DNA for the CDR3 is TGTGCCTGGAGTCTACAGGGCAAGACCCAGTACTTC. The encoded protein is CAWSLQGKTQYF.

This chain uses TRBV9 with TRBJ2-1; perhaps TRBD2 as D (5 bases). The CDR3 totals 15 residues. V gave up 0 bases and J gave up 0 bases, with 7 bases separating them. The germline V gene encodes CDR1 SGDLS and CDR2 YYNGEE. The CDR3 sequence: CASSVAGVSYNEQFF. The CDR3 region has the DNA TGTGCCAGCAGCGTAGCCGGGGTCTCCTACAATGAGCAGTTCTTC. Supplemented by reference TRBV9 and TRBJ2-1, the full variable domain reads DSGVTQTPKHLITATGQRVTLRCSPRSGDLSVYWYQQSLDQGLQFLIQYYNGEERAKGNILERFSAQQFPDLHSELNLSSLELGDSALYFCASSVAGVSYNEQFFGPGTRLTVL.

The chain employs TRBV5-4 and TRBJ2-1, with TRBD1 matching 10 bases. The CDR3 sequence is 16 residues long. Trimming at V came to 3 bases and at J to 7 bases, leaving 10 bases not matched to a gene. Germline V gene sequence: CDR1 SGHNT, CDR2 YYREEE (reference sequence). CDR3 in DNA: TGTGCCAGCAGCTCGGGGGACAGGGGTGGGATGAATGAGCAGTTCTTC. Encoded protein: CASSSGDRGGMNEQFF. Supplemented by reference TRBV5-4 and TRBJ2-1, the full variable domain reads ETGVTQSPTHLIKTRGQQVTLRCSSQSGHNTVSWYQQALGQGPQFIFQYYREEENGRGNFPPRFSGLQFPNYSSELNVNALELDDSALYLCASSSGDRGGMNEQFFGPGTRLTVL.

The chain employs TRBV6-1 and TRBJ2-2; D remains ambiguous. Germline V CDR1 and CDR2: MNHNS, SASEGT. The CDR3 has 12 amino acids. V was clipped by 4 bases and J by 6 bases, with 6 bases between them. CDR3 sequence reads: CASSAPPGELFF. DNA for the CDR3: TGTGCCAGCAGTGCCCCCCCCGGGGAGCTGTTTTTT.

This chain links TRBV11-2 with TRBJ1-2, with a weak D call TRBD1 (5 bases). In germline, CDR1 is SGHAT, CDR2 FQNNGV. This CDR3 is built from 15 residues. V lost 4 bases to trimming and J lost 6 bases, with 18 bases between them. The CDR3: CASSSQRAGHDGYTF. Here the CDR3 DNA reads TGTGCCAGCAGCTCCCAGAGGGCAGGGCACGATGGCTACACCTTC.

The J gene is TRBJ2-3, the V gene TRBV2; 14 bases align to TRBD2. Looked up from germline, CDR1 is SNHLY and CDR2 is FYNNEI. The V and J ends lost 6 bases and 0 bases, in that order; junction bases with no gene match: 5. The CDR3 is 17 residues long. The DNA for the CDR3 is TGTGCCAGCAGGATGGGACTAGCGGGGGCTAGCACAGATACGCAGTATTTT. This sequence encodes CASRMGLAGASTDTQYF.

The chain uses TRBV4-1 and TRBJ2-4; TRBD2 is a possible D gene (6 bases). This CDR3 has 13 residues. From germline, CDR1 is MGHRA and CDR2 YSYEKL. Trimming shortened V by 1 base and J by 11 bases, and 12 bases separated the two germline ends. The CDR3: CASSQGDWEVQYF. The DNA for the CDR3 is TGCGCCAGCAGCCAAGGGGACTGGGAGGTTCAGTACTTC.

V is TRBV10-3 and J is TRBJ2-1; D possibly corresponds to TRBD2 (5 bases). This CDR3 is 15 amino acids long. Trimming left V 0 bases short and J 7 bases short, with 13 bases between. The germline CDR1 and CDR2 sequences are ENHRY and SYGVKD. The CDR3 reads CAISESGRLGNEQFF. The CDR3 coding sequence is TGTGCCATCAGTGAGTCAGGGAGACTGGGGAATGAGCAGTTCTTC.

The J gene is TRBJ1-5, the V gene TRBV27; TRBD1 aligns across 7 bases. This CDR3 spans 15 amino acids. Germline CDR1 is MNHEY and CDR2 is SMNVEV (reference sequence). Germline trimming cut 5 bases from V and 7 bases from J; bases unmatched to any gene: 11. CDR3 residues: CASSQRGQLRQPQHF. CDR3 coding DNA: TGTGCCAGCAGTCAACGGGGACAGCTCCGGCAGCCCCAGCATTTT.

This chain connects TRBV5-4 to TRBJ2-3; either TRBD1 or TRBD2 may fit D (5 bases each). CDR1 and CDR2 from the germline V gene are SGHNT and YYREEE (reference sequence). With 3 bases removed from V and 6 bases from J, the gap between germline ends came to 11 bases. The CDR3 length is 13 residues. The CDR3 loop reads CASSSGPKDTQYF. Written as DNA, the CDR3 is TGTGCCAGCAGCTCGGGGCCCAAGGATACGCAGTATTTT. The complete variable domain, with remaining parts taken from reference TRBV5-4 and TRBJ2-3, reads ETGVTQSPTHLIKTRGQQVTLRCSSQSGHNTVSWYQQALGQGPQFIFQYYREEENGRGNFPPRFSGLQFPNYSSELNVNALELDDSALYLCASSSGPKDTQYFGPGTRLTVL.

CDR3 loop: CASSPTRDRGSSPLHF. The CDR3 DNA reads as TGTGCCAGCTCACCAACCAGGGACAGGGGAAGTTCACCCCTCCACTTT. This chain links TRBV18 with TRBJ1-6, with 10 nucleotides matching TRBD1. This CDR3 has 16 amino acids. The V gene's germline CDR1 is KGHSH and CDR2 LQKENI. With 2 bases clipped from V and 9 bases from J, the junction kept 7 bases outside the gene matches.

This clone was counted at least ten times. The chain combines TRBV2 with TRBJ2-2, with D unresolved. The CDR3 is 14 amino acids. The V end lost 7 bases, the J end lost 5 bases, and 14 bases lay between the germline ends. Per the germline V gene, CDR1 is SNHLY and CDR2 is FYNNEI. The CDR3 reads CASTRMDGTGELFF. The CDR3 DNA sequence: TGTGCCAGCACCCGAATGGACGGGACCGGGGAGCTGTTTTTT.

This clone has only a few counts. The CDR3 DNA reads TGTGCCAGCAGCTTGTTACGGGGCTTAGGGAGCACCGGGGAGCTGTTTTTT. It specifies CASSLLRGLGSTGELFF. The V gene is TRBV5-6, the J gene TRBJ2-2; D assignment may be TRBD1 or TRBD2 (5 bases each). This CDR3 region has 17 residues. V gave up 1 base and J gave up 4 bases, with 17 bases separating them. From germline, CDR1 is SGHDT and CDR2 YYEEEE. Looking up the rest from reference TRBV5-6 and TRBJ2-2 gives the full variable domain: DAGVTQSPTHLIKTRGQQVTLRCSPKSGHDTVSWYQQALGQGPQFIFQYYEEEERQRGNFPDRFSGHQFPNYSSELNVNALLLGDSALYLCASSLLRGLGSTGELFFGEGSRLTVL.

V is TRBV9 and J is TRBJ2-7; 8 bases are shared with TRBD1. Germline CDR1 reads SGDLS; CDR2 reads YYNGEE. The V and J ends lost 3 bases and 7 bases, in that order; junction bases with no gene match: 6. CDR3 size: 13 residues. CDR3 amino acids: CASSETGAGEQYF. The CDR3 DNA follows: TGTGCCAGCAGCGAGACAGGGGCCGGAGAGCAGTACTTC.

The chain recombines TRBV6-1 with TRBJ2-5, with 7 bases identical to TRBD1. With V trimmed by 6 bases and J by 5 bases, 12 bases remained unmatched. The CDR3 loop spans 15 amino acids. The V gene's germline CDR1 is MNHNS and CDR2 SASEGT. CDR3 residues: CASSRNRGWGETQYF. The CDR3 DNA reads as TGTGCCAGCAGCCGAAACAGGGGATGGGGGGAGACCCAGTACTTC.

V is TRBV19 and J is TRBJ1-6, with TRBD1 as a possible D gene (5 bases). The CDR3 loop spans 13 amino acids. Germline CDR1 reads LNHDA; CDR2 reads SQIVND (reference sequence). Trimming took off 5 bases at V and 7 bases at J, with 9 bases between the two ends. CDR3 loop: CASSGGDNSPLHF. CDR3 DNA sequence: TGTGCCAGTAGTGGGGGAGACAATTCACCCCTCCACTTT. Full variable domain (rest looked up from reference TRBV19 and TRBJ1-6): DGGITQSPKYLFRKEGQNVTLSCEQNLNHDAMYWYRQDPGQGLRLIYYSQIVNDFQKGDIAEGYSVSREKKESFPLTVTSAQKNPTAFYLCASSGGDNSPLHFGNGTRLTVT.

V and J are TRBV29-1 and TRBJ2-2; D gene ambiguous. Trimming cost V 3 bases and J 2 bases, with 10 bases left between them. The V gene's germline CDR1 is SQVTM and CDR2 ANQGSEA. CDR3 size: 14 residues. The CDR3 nucleotides read TGCAGCGTTGATGTGGGCACCAACACCGGGGAGCTGTTTTTT. It encodes CSVDVGTNTGELFF.

V and J are TRBV30 and TRBJ2-1, with TRBD2 matching over 12 bases. Looked up from germline, CDR1 is GTSNPN and CDR2 is SVGIG (reference sequence). V dropped 2 bases and J dropped 4; count of bases not matched to a gene: 12. The CDR3 spans 18 residues. The CDR3 DNA reads TGTGCCTGGAGTACCTTCGGGCTAGCGGGAGGGATGTACAATGAGCAGTTCTTC. Its translation: CAWSTFGLAGGMYNEQFF.

The chain links TRBV7-8 to TRBJ2-7; D is unresolved. This CDR3 comprises 15 residues. From germline, CDR1 is SGHVS and CDR2 FQNEAQ. Trimming stripped 2 bases from V and 2 bases from J, with 13 bases between. This CDR3 is CASSLMQVSAYEQYF. As DNA, the CDR3 is TGTGCCAGCAGCTTAATGCAGGTCAGCGCCTACGAGCAGTACTTC.

This clone was seen a single time. The rearrangement joins TRBV5-1 to TRBJ2-5; no clear D. This CDR3 has 13 residues. Germline CDR1 is SGHRS and CDR2 is YFSETQ. Trimming cost V 0 bases and J 7 bases, with 10 bases left between them. The CDR3, as DNA: TGCGCCAGCAGCTTGGGGTCCTGGATGACCCAGTACTTC. Its protein is CASSLGSWMTQYF.